This TCR beta chain was profiled in a study of blood T cell repertoires in COVID-19. Turning to the study itself: Sources were T cells, B-cell-depleted T cells, or PBMCs; the material itself was cDNA or gDNA.

In the original analysis: How many nucleated cells were present was estimated from reference gene primer amplification. Produced via immunoSEQ multiplex PCR; TCRdb's table is partial and in-frame only. V and J calls and clone size come straight from that table; D and trimming were deduced from the DNA. The repertoire holds over 25,000 clones, with about 88% as singletons. Sequencing input: peripheral blood. This TCR derives from a human donor with active COVID-19. The donor label of this sample is uncertain.

The CDR3 loop reads CASSLRTGEAFF. For the CDR3, the DNA is TGTGCCAGCAGCTTGAGGACAGGAGAAGCTTTCTTT. The rearrangement links TRBV5-5 to TRBJ1-1, with 7 bases lining up with TRBD1. This CDR3 spans 12 amino acids. Losses at the gene ends were 1 base for V and 8 bases for J; bases not matched to a gene: 2. From germline, CDR1 is SGHKS and CDR2 YYEKEE (reference sequence).